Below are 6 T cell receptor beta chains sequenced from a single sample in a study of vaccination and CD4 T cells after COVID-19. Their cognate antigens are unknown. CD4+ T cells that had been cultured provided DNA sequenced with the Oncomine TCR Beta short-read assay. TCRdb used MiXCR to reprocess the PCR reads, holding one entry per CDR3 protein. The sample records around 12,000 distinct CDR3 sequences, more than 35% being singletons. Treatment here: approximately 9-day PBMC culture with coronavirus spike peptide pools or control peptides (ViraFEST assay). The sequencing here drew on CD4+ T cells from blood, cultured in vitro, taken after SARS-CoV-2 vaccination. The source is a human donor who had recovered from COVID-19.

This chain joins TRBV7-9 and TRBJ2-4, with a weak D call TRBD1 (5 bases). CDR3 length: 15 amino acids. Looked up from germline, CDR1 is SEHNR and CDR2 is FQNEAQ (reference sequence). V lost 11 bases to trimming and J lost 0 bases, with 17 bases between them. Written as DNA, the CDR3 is TGTGCCGGGGCGTCAGGGTTAGGAGCCAAAAACATTCAGTACTTC. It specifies CAGASGLGAKNIQYF.

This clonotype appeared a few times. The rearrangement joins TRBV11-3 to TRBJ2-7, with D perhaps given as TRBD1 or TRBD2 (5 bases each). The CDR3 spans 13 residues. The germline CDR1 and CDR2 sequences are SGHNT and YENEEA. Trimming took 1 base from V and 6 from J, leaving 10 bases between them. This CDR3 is CASSLVRGFEQYF. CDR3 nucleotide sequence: TGTGCCAGCAGCTTAGTGAGGGGCTTCGAGCAGTACTTC.

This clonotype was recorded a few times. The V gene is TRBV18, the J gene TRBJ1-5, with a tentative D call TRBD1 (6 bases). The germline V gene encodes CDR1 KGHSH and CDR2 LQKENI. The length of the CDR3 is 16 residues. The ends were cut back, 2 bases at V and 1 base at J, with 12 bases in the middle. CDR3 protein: CASSPSGGLSNQPQHF. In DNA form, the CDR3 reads TGTGCCAGCTCACCATCGGGGGGCTTAAGCAATCAGCCCCAGCATTTT.

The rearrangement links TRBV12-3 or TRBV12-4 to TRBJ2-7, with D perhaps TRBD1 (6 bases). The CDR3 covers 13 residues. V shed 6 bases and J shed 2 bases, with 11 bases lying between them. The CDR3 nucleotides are TGTGCCAGCAGCCCCCGACAGGCCTACGAGCAGTACTTC. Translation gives CASSPRQAYEQYF.

Here the CDR3 reads CSVGGLAGVETQYF. As DNA, the CDR3 is TGCAGCGTTGGGGGACTAGCGGGAGTGGAGACCCAGTACTTC. The rearrangement links TRBV29-1 to TRBJ2-5; TRBD2 aligns across 14 bases. Trimming took 4 bases from V and 5 from J; bases not matched to a gene: 3. CDR1 is SQVTM, CDR2 ANQGSEA, per germline. The CDR3 has 14 residues.

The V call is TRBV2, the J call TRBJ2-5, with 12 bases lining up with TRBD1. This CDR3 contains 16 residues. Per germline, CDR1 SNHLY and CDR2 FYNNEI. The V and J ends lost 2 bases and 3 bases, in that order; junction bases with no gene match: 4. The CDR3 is CASSEIGTGGEETQYF. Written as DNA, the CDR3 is TGTGCCAGCAGTGAAATAGGGACAGGGGGCGAAGAGACCCAGTACTTC.